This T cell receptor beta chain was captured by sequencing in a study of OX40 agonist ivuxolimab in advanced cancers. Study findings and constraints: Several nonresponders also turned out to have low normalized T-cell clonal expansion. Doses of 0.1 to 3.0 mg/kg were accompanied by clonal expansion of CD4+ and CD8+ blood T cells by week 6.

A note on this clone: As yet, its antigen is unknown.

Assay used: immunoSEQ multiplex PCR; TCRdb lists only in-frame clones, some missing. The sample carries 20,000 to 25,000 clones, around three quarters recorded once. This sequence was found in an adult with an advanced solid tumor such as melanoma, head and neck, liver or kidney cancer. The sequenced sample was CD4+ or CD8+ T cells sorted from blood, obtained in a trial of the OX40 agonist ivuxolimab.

CDR3 sequence: CASHQGAHTDTQYF. CDR3 in DNA: TGTGCCAGCCATCAGGGGGCCCACACAGATACGCAGTATTTT. This chain links TRBV6-1 with TRBJ2-3, with 8 bases matching TRBD1. V dropped 8 bases and J dropped 2; count of bases not matched to a gene: 6. This CDR3 has 14 amino acids. CDR1 MNHNS and CDR2 SASEGT come from the germline V gene.